Following are 3 T cell receptor beta chains from one sample sequenced in a study of blood T cell repertoires in COVID-19. Sequencing used immunoSEQ multiplex PCR; TCRdb keeps in-frame clones, though not all of them. The table records 300,000 to 400,000 clones, 88% of them present only once. The sequenced material came from PBMCs or T cells enriched from blood (not recorded which). The receptors originated from a young woman who had recovered from COVID-19.

The gene calls are TRBV7-6 and TRBJ1-2, with a possible D match to TRBD1 (6 bases). Germline CDR1 is SGHVS and CDR2 is FNYEAQ. V lost 3 bases to trimming and J lost 3 bases, with 14 bases between them. There are 15 residues in the CDR3. The CDR3 DNA is TGTGCCAGCAGCTTGGAAGGGGGGGCTTACTATGGCTACACCTTC. This gives the protein CASSLEGGAYYGYTF.

V and J are TRBV19 and TRBJ1-5, with a weak D call TRBD1 (5 bases). CDR1 and CDR2 (germline): LNHDA, SQIVND (reference sequence). The V end lost 1 base, the J end lost 0 bases, and 7 bases lay between the germline ends. The CDR3 loop spans 15 amino acids. The CDR3: CASSIATVSNQPQHF. CDR3 DNA: TGTGCCAGTAGTATAGCGACAGTTAGCAATCAGCCCCAGCATTTT.

This sequence joins TRBV3-1 (or the pseudogene TRBV3-2) and TRBJ2-3, with 8 bases matching TRBD2. Germline CDR1 and CDR2: LGHDT and YNNKEL (reference sequence). The V segment lost 5 bases and the J segment 3 bases; nucleotides outside the gene matches: 7. This CDR3 comprises 15 residues. CDR3 DNA sequence: TGTGCCAGCAGCTCTCGGGGGGGCGGAACAGATACGCAGTATTTT. It codes for CASSSRGGGTDTQYF.